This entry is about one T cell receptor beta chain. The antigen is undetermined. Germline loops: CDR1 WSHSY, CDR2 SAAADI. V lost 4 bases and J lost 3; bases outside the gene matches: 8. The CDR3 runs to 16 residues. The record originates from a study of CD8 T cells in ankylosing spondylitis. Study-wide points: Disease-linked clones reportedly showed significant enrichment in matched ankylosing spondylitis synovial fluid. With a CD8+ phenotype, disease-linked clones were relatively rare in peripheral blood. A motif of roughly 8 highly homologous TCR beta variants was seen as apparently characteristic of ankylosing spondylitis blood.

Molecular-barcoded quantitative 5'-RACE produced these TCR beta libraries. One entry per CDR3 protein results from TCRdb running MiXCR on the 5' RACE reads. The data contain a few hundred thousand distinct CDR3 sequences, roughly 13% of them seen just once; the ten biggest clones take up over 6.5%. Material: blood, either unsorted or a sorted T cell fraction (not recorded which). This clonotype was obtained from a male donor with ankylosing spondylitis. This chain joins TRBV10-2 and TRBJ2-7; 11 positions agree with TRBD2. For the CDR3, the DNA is TGCGCCAGCAGTGCGGGGACTAGCGGCTTTTACTACGAGCAGTACGTC. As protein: CASSAGTSGFYYEQYV.